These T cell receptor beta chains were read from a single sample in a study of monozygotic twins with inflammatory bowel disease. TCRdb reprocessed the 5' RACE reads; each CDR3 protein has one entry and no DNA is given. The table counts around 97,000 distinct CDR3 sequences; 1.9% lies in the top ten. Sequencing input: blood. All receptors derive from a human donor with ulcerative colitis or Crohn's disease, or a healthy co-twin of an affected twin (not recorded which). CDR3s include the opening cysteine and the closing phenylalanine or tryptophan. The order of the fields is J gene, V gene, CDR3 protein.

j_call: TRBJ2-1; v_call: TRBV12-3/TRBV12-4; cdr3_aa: CASSLFLLAGVSAEQFF
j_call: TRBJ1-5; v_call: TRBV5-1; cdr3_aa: CASSLEGQGDQPQHF
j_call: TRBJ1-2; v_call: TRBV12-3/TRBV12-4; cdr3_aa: CASSFDGYYGYTF
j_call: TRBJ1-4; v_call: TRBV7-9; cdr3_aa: CASSSLDRTNEKLFF
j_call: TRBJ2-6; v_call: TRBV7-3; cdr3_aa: CASSPRGPGFSGANVLTF
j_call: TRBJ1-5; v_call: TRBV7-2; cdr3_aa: CASSYHSNQPQHF
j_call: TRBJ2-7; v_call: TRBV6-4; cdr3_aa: CASSEQPQGEQYF
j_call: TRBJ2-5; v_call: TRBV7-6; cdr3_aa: CASSLRLAGVPETQYF
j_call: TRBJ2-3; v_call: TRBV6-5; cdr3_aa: CASSYGGRDSTDTQYF
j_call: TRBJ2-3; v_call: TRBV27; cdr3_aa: CASTPAGGNTDTQYF
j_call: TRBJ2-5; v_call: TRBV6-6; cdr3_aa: CASSYVGGETRYF
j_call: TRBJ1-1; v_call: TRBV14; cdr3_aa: CASNGGVNTEAFF
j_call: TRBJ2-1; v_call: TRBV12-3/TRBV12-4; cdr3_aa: CASSSPFGLAGGHEQFF
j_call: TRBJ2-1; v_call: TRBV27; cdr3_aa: CASSKAGAPNEQFF
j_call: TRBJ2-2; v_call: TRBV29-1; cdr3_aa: CSAEWNTGELFF
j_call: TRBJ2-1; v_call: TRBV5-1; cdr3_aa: CASSFGTGYSYNEQFF
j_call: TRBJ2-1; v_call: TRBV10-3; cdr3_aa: CAISVTSGATYNEQFF
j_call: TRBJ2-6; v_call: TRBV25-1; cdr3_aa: CASSDSDGLSGANVLTF
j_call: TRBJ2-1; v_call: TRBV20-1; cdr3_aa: CSARLPAGGHNEQFF
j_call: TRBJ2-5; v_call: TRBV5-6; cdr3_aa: CASRSLAGGFQETQYF
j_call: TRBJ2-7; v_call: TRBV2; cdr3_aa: CASSEATRLAGAYEQYF
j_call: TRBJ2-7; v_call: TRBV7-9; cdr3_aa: CASSSPLSTEYYEQYF
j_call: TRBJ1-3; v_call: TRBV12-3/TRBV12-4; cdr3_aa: CASSLTGGNTIYF
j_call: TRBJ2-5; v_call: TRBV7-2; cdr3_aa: CASSLVAGLGQETQYF
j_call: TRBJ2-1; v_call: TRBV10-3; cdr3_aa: CAISEGGALNEQFF
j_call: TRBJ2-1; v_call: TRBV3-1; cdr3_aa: CASSHYDWGATYNEQFF
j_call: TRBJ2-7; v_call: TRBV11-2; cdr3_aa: CASRDSAYEQYF
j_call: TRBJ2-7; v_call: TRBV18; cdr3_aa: CASSPGNGGILTEQYF
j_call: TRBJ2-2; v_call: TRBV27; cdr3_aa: CASRRDSKAGELFF
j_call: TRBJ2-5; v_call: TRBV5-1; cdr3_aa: CASSFLTGQETQYF
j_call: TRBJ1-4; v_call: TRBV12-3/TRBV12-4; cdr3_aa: CASSDQPTNEKLFF
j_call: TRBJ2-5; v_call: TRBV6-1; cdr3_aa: CTSRPRGVQETQYF
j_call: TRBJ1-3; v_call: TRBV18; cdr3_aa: CASSRFRDGGNTIYF
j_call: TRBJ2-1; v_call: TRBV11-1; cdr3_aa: CASSLGVIENNEQFF
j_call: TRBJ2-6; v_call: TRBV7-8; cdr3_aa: CASSLFYWGGGSSGANVLTF
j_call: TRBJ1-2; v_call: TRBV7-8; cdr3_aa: CASSPRSGAQYKGYGYTF
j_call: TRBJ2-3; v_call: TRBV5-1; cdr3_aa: CASSVGLAGGTDTQYF
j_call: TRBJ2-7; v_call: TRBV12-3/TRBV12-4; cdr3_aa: CASSKDGSSYEQYF
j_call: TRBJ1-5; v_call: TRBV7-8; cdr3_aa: CASSLALSAKPEQGQPQHF
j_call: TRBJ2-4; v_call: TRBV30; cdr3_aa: CAWSLGTSGSGSKNIQYF
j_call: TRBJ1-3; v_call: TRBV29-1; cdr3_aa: CSVDTISGNTIYF
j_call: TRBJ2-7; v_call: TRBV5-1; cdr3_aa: CASSWKPGLAGVVSSYEQYF
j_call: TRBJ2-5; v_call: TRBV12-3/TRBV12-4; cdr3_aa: CASSLIRGETQYF
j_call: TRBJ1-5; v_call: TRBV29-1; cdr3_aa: CSVLGDSNQPQHF
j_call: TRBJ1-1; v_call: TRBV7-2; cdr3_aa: CASSWGQGESEAFF
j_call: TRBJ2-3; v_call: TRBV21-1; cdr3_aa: CASANRPRTETQYF
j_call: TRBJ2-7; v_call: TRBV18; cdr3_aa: CASSPGSSYEQYF
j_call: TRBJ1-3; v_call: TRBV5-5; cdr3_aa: CASSPTGRDGNTIYF
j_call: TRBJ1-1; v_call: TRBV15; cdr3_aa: CATFNQGNTEAFF
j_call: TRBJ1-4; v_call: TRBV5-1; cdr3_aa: CASSLEALANEKLFF
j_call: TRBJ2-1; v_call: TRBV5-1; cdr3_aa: CASGLADAYNEQFF
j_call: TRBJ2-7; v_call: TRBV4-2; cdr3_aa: CASSPRTSALYEQYF
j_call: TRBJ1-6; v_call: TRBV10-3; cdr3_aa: CAIGSSYNSPLHF
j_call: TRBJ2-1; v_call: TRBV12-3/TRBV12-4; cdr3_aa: CASQKRRRGNEQFF
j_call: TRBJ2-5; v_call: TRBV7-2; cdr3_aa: CASSLGGGWQETQYF
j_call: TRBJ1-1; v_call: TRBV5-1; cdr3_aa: CASSWRTGANTEAFF
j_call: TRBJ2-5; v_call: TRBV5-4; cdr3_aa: CASSLDVRGGVETQYF
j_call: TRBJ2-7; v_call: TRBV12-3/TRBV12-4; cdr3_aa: CASSRFGGGGEQYF
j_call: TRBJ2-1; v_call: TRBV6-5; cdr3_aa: CASIPGTGNEQFF
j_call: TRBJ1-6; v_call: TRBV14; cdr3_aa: CASSRWSTAQSSYNSPLHF